The next 13 T cell receptor beta chains were all read from a single sample in a study of monozygotic twins with inflammatory bowel disease. TCRdb reprocessed the 5' RACE reads and reports one entry per CDR3 protein, with no DNA. The sample table includes a few hundred thousand distinct CDR3 sequences. Source material: blood. The source is a human donor with ulcerative colitis or Crohn's disease, or a healthy co-twin of an affected twin (not recorded which).

The chain carries TRBV7-2 and TRBJ1-5; TCRdb returns TRBD1, unconfirmable since there is no DNA. This CDR3 region has 15 residues. Germline CDR1 and CDR2: SGHTA and FQGNSA. CDR3 protein: CASSLQGTNNQPQHF.

V usage is TRBV12-3 or TRBV12-4 and J usage is TRBJ2-5; TCRdb names TRBD1, which stays unverified in the absence of DNA. CDR3 length equals 13 residues. CDR3: CASSSSGVQTQYF.

This chain links TRBV3-1 with TRBJ2-5; TCRdb's D call, TRBD1, is unchecked because there is no DNA. This CDR3 spans 15 amino acids. CDR1 is LGHDT and CDR2 is YNNKEL in the germline V gene (reference sequence). The CDR3 spells CASSQLTGSGETQYF.

This chain joins TRBV18 and TRBJ2-6. Germline V gives CDR1 KGHSH, CDR2 LQKENI. This CDR3 spans 15 amino acids. CDR3 region: CASSPPTTGANVLTF.

The rearrangement links TRBV24-1 to TRBJ2-7; TCRdb gives TRBD1 as the D gene, but with no DNA this cannot be confirmed. The germline V gene has CDR1 KGHDR and CDR2 SFDVKD. This CDR3 has 15 amino acids. The CDR3 region is CATSDSGTGGYEQYF.

The rearrangement links TRBV7-2 to TRBJ2-6; TCRdb selects TRBD1, and the lack of DNA leaves this call unchecked. Germline CDR1 is SGHTA and CDR2 is FQGNSA. CDR3 length: 14 residues. CDR3 in amino acids: CASSGGLRANVLTF.

The chain recombines TRBV28 with TRBJ2-3. Per the germline V gene, CDR1 is MDHEN and CDR2 is SYDVKM. This CDR3 contains 13 residues. Here the CDR3 reads CASSLFLADTQYF.

The chain employs TRBV7-2 and TRBJ2-3; TCRdb proposes TRBD1, but this gene call is untestable without DNA. The CDR3 covers 15 residues. The germline CDR1 and CDR2 sequences are SGHTA and FQGNSA. The CDR3: CASSEGGAITDTQYF.

J is TRBJ2-2 and V is TRBV7-9; TCRdb calls TRBD1, which cannot be checked without DNA. The CDR3 is made up of 15 amino acids. The germline V gene encodes CDR1 SEHNR and CDR2 FQNEAQ (reference sequence). CDR3 protein: CASSRRQGGAGELFF.

The chain uses TRBV29-1 and TRBJ1-2; the TCRdb call, TRBD1, lacks DNA for checking. The CDR3 has 12 amino acids. Germline loops: CDR1 SQVTM, CDR2 ANQGSEA. CDR3 protein: CSGIRGNYGYTF. The full variable domain, with the rest looked up from reference TRBV29-1 and TRBJ1-2, is SAVISQKPSRDICQRGTSLTIQCQVDSQVTMMFWYRQQPGQSLTLIATANQGSEATYESGFVIDKFPISRPNLTFSTLTVSNMSPEDSSIYLCSGIRGNYGYTFGSGTRLTVV.

The V gene is TRBV7-2, the J gene TRBJ2-7; TCRdb picks TRBD1, but there is no DNA to check that call. CDR1 and CDR2 from the germline V gene are SGHTA and FQGNSA. The CDR3 extends over 16 amino acids. The CDR3 sequence: CASSLGGGRVKYEQYF.

The chain is built from TRBV11-2 and TRBJ1-6; there is no DNA to check the TCRdb D call of TRBD1. This CDR3 contains 20 residues. The germline gives CDR1 SGHAT, CDR2 FQNNGV. CDR3 loop: CASRGAGTGGLGSYNSPLHF. The full variable domain, its missing parts supplied by reference TRBV11-2 and TRBJ1-6, is EAGVAQSPRYKIIEKRQSVAFWCNPISGHATLYWYQQILGQGPKLLIQFQNNGVVDDSQLPKDRFSAERLKGVDSTLKIQPAKLEDSAVYLCASRGAGTGGLGSYNSPLHFGNGTRLTVT.

V usage is TRBV9 and J usage is TRBJ2-7; TCRdb gives TRBD2 as the D gene, but with no DNA this cannot be confirmed. The length of the CDR3 is 15 residues. Germline-derived CDR1 and CDR2 are SGDLS and YYNGEE. CDR3: CASSVVTSGSHEQYF.